This T cell receptor beta chain was identified during a study of T-cell memory formation after mild COVID-19. The study, taken as a whole, reports: Shrinking CD4+ clones were chiefly CM and EM; CD8+ ones were chiefly EMRA.

The V gene lost 7 bases and the J gene lost 1 base, with 7 bases spanning the gap. Germline values: CDR1 DFQATT, CDR2 SNEGSKA (reference sequence). The CDR3 totals 11 residues. In this sample, this clonotype turned up a few times. Its target is not known. TCRdb called the 5' RACE reads again in MiXCR, with one record for every CDR3 protein. This table has approximately 560,000 distinct CDR3 sequences, around 15% appearing once. Sequenced material: PBMCs or a T cell subset sorted from them (not recorded which). The rearrangement joins TRBV20-1 to TRBJ1-2, with D unresolved. This clonotype was sampled from an adult woman who had mild COVID-19 (a few samples of this study predate the infection). Cell type and time point are not known. The CDR3 DNA sequence: TGCAGTGTAGAGAATAACTATGGCTACACCTTC. Amino acids: CSVENNYGYTF.